The clone carrying this T cell receptor beta chain occurred a few times. The record originates from a study of T-cell memory formation after mild COVID-19. 5'RACE primed at constant segments yielded TCR alpha and TCR beta cDNA libraries bearing sample barcodes and UMIs. TCRdb ran MiXCR on the 5' RACE reads and lists one entry per CDR3 protein. The sample includes around 440,000 distinct CDR3 sequences, 18% of them seen just once. Germline assignment: CDR1 SGHNT and CDR2 YYREEE (reference sequence). Trimming shortened V by 2 bases and J by 5 bases, and 11 bases separated the two germline ends. There are 15 residues in the CDR3.

Source material: PBMCs or a T cell subset sorted from them (not recorded which). This chain connects TRBV5-4 to TRBJ1-6; D gene unclear. This sequence was found in an adult woman who had mild COVID-19 (a few samples of this study predate the infection). Cell type and time point are not known. The CDR3 sequence is CASSFKEINNSPLHF. In nucleotides, the CDR3 is TGTGCCAGCAGCTTTAAGGAGATAAATAATTCACCCCTCCACTTT.